A single sample is the source of the 28 T cell receptor beta chains below, sequenced in a study of cytomegalovirus exposure and HLA in healthy donors. The PCR ran on 60 Vbeta and 13 Jbeta primers. Using immunoSEQ multiplex PCR, the repertoire was profiled, and TCRdb retains in-frame clones only, with some absent. Here the sample spans about 300,000 clones, about nine tenths being singletons. Sequenced input: PBMCs. These receptors were taken from a middle-aged man in good health and CMV-seropositive.

The genes are TRBV7-2 and TRBJ1-1, with D maybe TRBD1 (6 bases). The CDR3 spans 14 residues. V was cut by 5 bases and J by 0 bases, with 10 bases left in between. Germline CDR1 SGHTA, CDR2 FQGNSA. CDR3 region: CASSRGGLNTEAFF. In DNA, the CDR3 is TGTGCCAGCAGCCGCGGGGGGCTGAACACTGAAGCTTTCTTT.

The chain uses TRBV10-2 and TRBJ2-7; TRBD2 matches 14 bases. Unmatched junction bases numbered 2, after V lost 6 bases and J lost 1 base. The CDR3 is 15 residues long. Looked up from germline, CDR1 is WSHSY and CDR2 is SAAADI. The CDR3 is CASSRTSGGSYEQYF. The CDR3 nucleotides are TGCGCCAGCAGCCGGACTAGCGGGGGGTCCTACGAGCAGTACTTC.

This chain uses TRBV6-5 with TRBJ2-7; the D gene is possibly TRBD1 (5 bases). Germline V gene data show CDR1 as MNHEY and CDR2 as SVGAGI. The CDR3 covers 13 residues. V shed 6 bases and J shed 2 bases, with 11 bases lying between them. The CDR3 DNA follows: TGTGCCAGCAGACGACAGTTTACCTACGAGCAGTACTTC. It codes for CASRRQFTYEQYF.

The chain recombines TRBV27 with TRBJ2-5, with 8 positions matching TRBD2. CDR3 length: 13 residues. J was trimmed by 3 bases and V by 6 bases; bases with no gene match: 3. Germline CDR1 reads MNHEY; CDR2 reads SMNVEV (reference sequence). The CDR3 coding sequence is TGTGCCAGCAGGGGTAGCGGGAAAGAGACCCAGTACTTC. This codes for CASRGSGKETQYF.

This clone is a singleton in its sample. The rearrangement joins TRBV19 to TRBJ2-1; perhaps TRBD2 as D (7 bases). Trimming removed 4 bases at V and 2 bases at J, with 15 bases between. CDR3 length: 16 amino acids. The germline gives CDR1 LNHDA, CDR2 SQIVND (reference sequence). CDR3 in DNA: TGTGCCAGTAGTAGGGAGATCGGGGGGCCCTACAATGAGCAGTTCTTC. Its protein product is CASSREIGGPYNEQFF.

This chain links TRBV19 with TRBJ1-1; the match to TRBD1 covers 9 bases. In germline, CDR1 is LNHDA, CDR2 SQIVND (reference sequence). The junction had 4 bases not matched to a gene; V was cut back by 3 bases and J by 5 bases. The CDR3 totals 14 residues. CDR3 nucleotides: TGTGCCAGTAGTATTATGACAGGGGGAACTGAAGCTTTCTTT. This sequence encodes CASSIMTGGTEAFF.

This clone was seen a single time. The chain carries TRBV27 and TRBJ2-7; 7 nucleotides line up with TRBD1. Germline CDR1 MNHEY, CDR2 SMNVEV (reference sequence). J lost 5 bases, V lost 6 bases, and 13 bases had no gene match. The CDR3 is 15 amino acids. CDR3 nucleotide sequence: TGTGCCAGCAGCTTCGGAACCGGGACAGCGCACGAGCAGTACTTC. Translated, it gives CASSFGTGTAHEQYF.

The chain employs TRBV5-1 and TRBJ2-5, with 11 bases matching TRBD2. Germline V gives CDR1 SGHRS, CDR2 YFSETQ. V shed 4 bases, J shed 0 bases, and the junction held 5 bases outside the gene matches. The CDR3 has 16 residues. CDR3 loop: CASSPGTSGYQETQYF. The DNA for the CDR3 is TGCGCCAGCAGCCCGGGGACTAGCGGATACCAAGAGACCCAGTACTTC.

The CDR3: CASSHDTTNEKLFF. CDR3 in DNA: TGCGCCAGCAGCCACGACACAACTAATGAAAAACTGTTTTTT. V usage is TRBV4-1 and J usage is TRBJ1-4; D not resolved. The germline V and J ends were trimmed by 3 bases and 0 bases, with 5 bases remaining between them. This CDR3 spans 14 amino acids. Germline CDR1 is MGHRA and CDR2 is YSYEKL.

A single count supports this clone. Written as DNA, the CDR3 is TGTGCCAGCTCACCACTGGGGGGATCTGATCAGCCCCAGCATTTT. Its protein product is CASSPLGGSDQPQHF. The chain couples TRBV18 to TRBJ1-5, with a weak D call TRBD1 (5 bases). The CDR3 contains 15 residues. Germline CDR1 KGHSH, CDR2 LQKENI. The germline V and J ends were trimmed by 1 base and 5 bases, with 12 bases remaining between them.

The J gene is TRBJ1-3, the V gene TRBV5-1; D not certain. This CDR3 has 16 amino acids. V was pared by 4 bases and J by 0 bases, with 14 bases between. Germline CDR1 and CDR2: SGHRS and YFSETQ. As DNA, the CDR3 is TGCGCCAGCAGCCTATCGCTTGCCACCTCTGGAAACACCATATATTTT. Protein product: CASSLSLATSGNTIYF.

This chain links TRBV19 with TRBJ2-7; 8 bases align to TRBD2. CDR1 is LNHDA, CDR2 SQIVND, per germline (reference sequence). V lost 2 bases and J lost 3; bases outside the gene matches: 6. CDR3 length: 15 residues. CDR3 sequence (DNA): TGTGCCAGTAGTATAAATCTAGCGGGTGGCTACGAGCAGTACTTC. Protein sequence: CASSINLAGGYEQYF.

This chain links TRBV27 with TRBJ2-1; D not certain. Looked up from germline, CDR1 is MNHEY and CDR2 is SMNVEV (reference sequence). The V end was cut by 6 bases, the J end by 4 bases, with 10 bases between. There are 13 residues in the CDR3. In DNA form, the CDR3 reads TGTGCCAGCAGCCTCGACACGTACAATGAGCAGTTCTTC. Translation: CASSLDTYNEQFF.

This sequence joins TRBV7-2 and TRBJ1-5; the D is unclear. Germline V gene lookup returns CDR1 SGHTA and CDR2 FQGNSA. This CDR3 has 12 amino acids. Deletions cut 0 bases from V and 6 bases from J, with 3 bases between. The CDR3 bases are TGTGCCAGCAGCTTAGCCGGTCAGCCCCAGCATTTT. Residues: CASSLAGQPQHF.

V is TRBV18 and J is TRBJ2-1; the match to TRBD2 covers 10 bases. Germline trimming cut 3 bases from V and 9 bases from J; bases unmatched to any gene: 8. This CDR3 has 15 amino acids. CDR1 KGHSH and CDR2 LQKENI come from the germline V gene. The CDR3 loop reads CASSPGLATRGEQFF. The DNA for the CDR3 is TGTGCCAGCTCACCGGGACTAGCGACCCGTGGTGAGCAGTTCTTC.

The chain has TRBV11-2 and TRBJ2-5; 9 bases match TRBD2. The length of the CDR3 is 18 residues. Germline loops: CDR1 SGHAT, CDR2 FQNNGV. The ends lost 5 bases at V and 3 bases at J; junction bases unmatched: 16. The CDR3 protein is CASSAGPAGGPREETQYF. The CDR3 DNA is TGTGCCAGCAGCGCGGGTCCGGCGGGAGGGCCAAGGGAAGAGACCCAGTACTTC.

This chain joins TRBV29-1 and TRBJ2-1; D perhaps matches TRBD1 (7 bases). The germline CDR1 and CDR2 sequences are SQVTM and ANQGSEA. This CDR3 spans 14 amino acids. Trimming took 4 bases from V and 9 from J, leaving 19 bases between them. CDR3 amino acids: CSVGGGTARVEQFF. In DNA form, the CDR3 reads TGCAGCGTTGGTGGCGGGACAGCCAGGGTTGAGCAGTTCTTC.

The rearrangement joins TRBV6-5 to TRBJ1-5; D is perhaps TRBD1 (5 bases). V lost 6 bases and J 0 bases, leaving 12 bases between the germline ends. The germline V gene has CDR1 MNHEY and CDR2 SVGAGI. The CDR3 extends over 15 amino acids. For the CDR3, the DNA is TGTGCCAGCAGGACGGGGACTTATAGCAATCAGCCCCAGCATTTT. As protein: CASRTGTYSNQPQHF.

The chain recombines TRBV7-9 with TRBJ2-2; TRBD2 matches 7 bases. CDR3 length equals 15 residues. After removal of 5 bases from V and 2 bases from J, the junction contained 5 bases not matched to a gene. CDR1 is SEHNR, CDR2 FQNEAQ, per germline (reference sequence). CDR3 protein: CASSPGLSNTGELFF. Here the CDR3 DNA reads TGTGCCAGCAGCCCGGGACTAAGTAACACCGGGGAGCTGTTTTTT.

The chain couples TRBV15 to TRBJ2-1, with 7 bases that match TRBD2. The CDR3 has 14 amino acids. The J segment lost 6 bases and the V segment lost 7 bases, leaving 9 bases of the junction unmatched. Looked up from germline, CDR1 is LNHNV and CDR2 is YYDKDF (reference sequence). DNA of the CDR3: TGTGCCACCATAAAGAGCGGGATGATCAATGAGCAGTTCTTC. This gives the protein CATIKSGMINEQFF.

V usage is TRBV19 and J usage is TRBJ1-1; D call uncertain. V was trimmed by 1 base and J by 3 bases, leaving 3 bases between them. The CDR3 loop spans 12 amino acids. Germline CDR1 reads LNHDA; CDR2 reads SQIVND (reference sequence). CDR3 sequence (DNA): TGTGCCAGTAGTATAGCCGACACTGAAGCTTTCTTT. Its translation is CASSIADTEAFF.

The chain employs TRBV11-1 and TRBJ2-2, with 9 bases aligning to TRBD1. Germline CDR1 reads SGHAT; CDR2 reads FQDESV (reference sequence). The CDR3 is 16 amino acids. V lost 6 bases to trimming and J lost 6 bases; unmatched junction nucleotides: 11. The CDR3 DNA sequence: TGTGCCAGCAGGGACAGGGGCTATCTGGCGTCCGGGGAGCTGTTTTTT. Protein sequence: CASRDRGYLASGELFF.

This chain uses TRBV6-1 with TRBJ1-5, with 7 bases identical to TRBD1. V gave up 8 bases and J gave up 0 bases; unmatched junction bases: 4. Germline CDR1 reads MNHNS; CDR2 reads SASEGT. The CDR3 has 14 amino acids. Here the CDR3 reads CASLTGYSNQPQHF. DNA of the CDR3: TGTGCCAGCCTGACAGGGTATAGCAATCAGCCCCAGCATTTT.

This chain joins TRBV9 and TRBJ1-1; D perhaps matches TRBD1 (6 bases). V lost 3 bases to trimming and J lost 1 base, with 10 bases between them. The CDR3 consists of 14 residues. The germline gives CDR1 SGDLS, CDR2 YYNGEE. The CDR3 DNA reads TGTGCCAGCAGCGCGGGACATTCGAACACTGAAGCTTTCTTT. This sequence encodes CASSAGHSNTEAFF.

The V gene is TRBV28, the J gene TRBJ2-1; 14 nucleotides agree with TRBD2. Trimming removed 4 bases from V and 5 bases from J; junction bases left unmatched: 10. This CDR3 spans 18 amino acids. Germline-derived CDR1 and CDR2 are MDHEN and SYDVKM. CDR3 bases: TGTGCCAGCAGTTCCCTCCGGGGGACTAGCGGGAGACACAATGAGCAGTTCTTC. Translation gives CASSSLRGTSGRHNEQFF.

The V and J genes are TRBV7-9 and TRBJ2-7; D possibly corresponds to TRBD2 (5 bases). Germline V CDR1 and CDR2: SEHNR, FQNEAQ (reference sequence). Trimming took 1 base from V and 3 from J, leaving 10 bases between them. The CDR3 is 14 amino acids. DNA for the CDR3: TGTGCCAGCAGCTTAGGTAGAGGGTTCTACGAGCAGTACTTC. It yields the protein CASSLGRGFYEQYF.

The V and J genes are TRBV6-6 and TRBJ2-3, with 11 nucleotides matching TRBD2. Trimming at V came to 8 bases and at J to 5 bases, leaving 9 bases not matched to a gene. Germline V gene lookup returns CDR1 MNHNY and CDR2 SVGAGI (reference sequence). There are 15 residues in the CDR3. CDR3 sequence: CASGDSGRAGDTQYF. The CDR3 region has the DNA TGTGCCAGCGGAGATAGCGGGAGGGCGGGAGATACGCAGTATTTT.

The rearrangement joins TRBV5-1 to TRBJ2-1, with 8 bases fitting TRBD1. Germline CDR1 SGHRS, CDR2 YFSETQ. The CDR3 has 13 residues. V shed 4 bases, J shed 5 bases, and the junction held 2 bases outside the gene matches. The CDR3 loop reads CASSRTGNNEQFF. The CDR3 DNA reads TGCGCCAGCAGCCGGACAGGGAACAATGAGCAGTTCTTC. The full variable domain, in which reference TRBV5-1 and TRBJ2-1 provide the parts outside the CDR3, is KAGVTQTPRYLIKTRGQQVTLSCSPISGHRSVSWYQQTPGQGLQFLFEYFSETQRNKGNFPGRFSGRQFSNSRSEMNVSTLELGDSALYLCASSRTGNNEQFFGPGTRLTVL.